Listed below are T cell receptor beta chains from one sample, sequenced in a study of siplizumab effects on memory and regulatory T cells. Sequencing used immunoSEQ multiplex PCR; TCRdb keeps in-frame clones, though not all of them. This table has about 80,000 clones, roughly 94% appearing once. The sequenced material came from CD8+ T cells sorted from blood. The receptors were gathered from a human donor in good health. Both conserved end residues are part of each CDR3. A D gene is named only where the DNA matches it firmly. The size entry is marked missing in some rows and otherwise reads once, few, many or a size class.

clone size	V gene	J gene	D gene	CDR3 protein	CDR3 DNA
NA	TRBV13	TRBJ2-7	TRBD2	CASSLASGTTEQYF	TGTGCCAGCAGCTTAGCTAGCGGGACTACGGAGCAGTACTTC
NA	TRBV19	TRBJ2-3	NA	CASSIGSGGTDTQYF	TGTGCCAGTAGTATAGGTAGCGGAGGCACAGATACGCAGTATTTT
NA	TRBV5-4	TRBJ1-1	TRBD1	CASSYPDRLNTEAFF	TGTGCCAGCAGCTACCCGGACAGGTTGAACACTGAAGCTTTCTTT
NA	TRBV19	TRBJ2-5	NA	CASSISEFQETQYF	TGTGCCAGTAGTATTTCGGAATTCCAAGAGACCCAGTACTTC
NA	TRBV27	TRBJ2-1	NA	CASSFRGNNEQFF	TGTGCCAGCAGTTTTAGGGGAAACAATGAGCAGTTCTTC
NA	TRBV15	TRBJ1-3	NA	CATSRRGSGNTIYF	TGTGCCACCAGCCGCAGGGGCTCTGGAAACACCATATATTTT
few	TRBV14	TRBJ1-1	NA	CASSQTEMNTEAFF	TGTGCCAGCAGCCAAACGGAAATGAACACTGAAGCTTTCTTT
NA	TRBV7-9	TRBJ2-1	TRBD2	CASSPATSDGSLNEQFF	TGTGCCAGCAGCCCCGCGACTAGCGATGGATCCCTCAATGAGCAGTTCTTC
NA	TRBV28	TRBJ2-3	NA	CASSPVGGPIPSYTDTQYF	TGTGCCAGCAGTCCCGTTGGGGGGCCTATCCCCTCCTACACAGATACGCAGTATTTT
NA	TRBV27	TRBJ1-1	NA	CASSLGVGGTMNTEAFF	TGTGCCAGCAGTTTGGGGGTGGGCGGAACCATGAACACTGAAGCTTTCTTT
NA	TRBV6-5	TRBJ2-1	TRBD2	CASSYSGGGPNEQFF	TGTGCCAGCAGTTACAGCGGGGGAGGGCCAAATGAGCAGTTCTTC
NA	TRBV30	TRBJ2-7	TRBD1	CAWRVGQGDYEQYF	TGTGCCTGGAGGGTAGGACAGGGGGATTACGAGCAGTACTTC
once	TRBV7-7	TRBJ2-2	TRBD1	CASSPLTGDTGELFF	TGTGCTAGCAGCCCTCTGACAGGGGACACCGGGGAGCTGTTTTTT
NA	TRBV28	TRBJ2-7	TRBD1	CASSLYRDRTHPSYEQYF	TGTGCCAGCAGTTTATATAGGGACAGGACCCACCCCTCCTACGAGCAGTACTTC
NA	TRBV9	TRBJ2-3	NA	CASSVVPRGAGTDTQYF	TGTGCCAGCAGCGTAGTACCTCGGGGAGCTGGCACAGATACGCAGTATTTT
NA	TRBV6-6	TRBJ2-1	TRBD2	CASSYSREGRNEQFF	TGTGCCAGCAGTTACTCGCGGGAGGGCCGCAATGAGCAGTTCTTC
NA	TRBV6-5	TRBJ2-1	TRBD2	CASSFNLAGDKQFF	TGTGCCAGCAGTTTTAACTTAGCGGGAGATAAGCAGTTCTTC
NA	TRBV29-1	TRBJ2-5	NA	CSVRPGRGETQYF	TGCAGCGTTCGCCCAGGGCGTGGGGAGACCCAGTACTTC
NA	TRBV4-1	TRBJ2-7	NA	CASSQDDPPLDRAYEQYF	TGCGCCAGCAGCCAAGATGATCCCCCCCTCGACAGAGCCTACGAGCAGTACTTC
NA	TRBV7-9	TRBJ2-6	NA	CASSLGDPMGYSGANVLTF	TGTGCCAGCAGCTTAGGGGACCCTATGGGCTACTCTGGGGCCAACGTCCTGACTTTC
once	TRBV12-5	TRBJ2-1	TRBD2	CASLLSGRAGNNNEQFF	TGTGCTAGTCTTCTAAGTGGTCGAGCGGGAAATAACAATGAGCAGTTCTTC
NA	TRBV7-6	TRBJ2-7	NA	CASSLAGGTYEQYF	TGTGCCAGCAGCTTAGCGGGAGGCACCTACGAGCAGTACTTC
NA	TRBV4-1	TRBJ2-1	TRBD2	CASSRTGTSEYNEQFF	TGCGCCAGCAGCCGGACCGGGACTAGCGAGTACAATGAGCAGTTCTTC
NA	TRBV6-5	TRBJ2-1	NA	CASSQAASYNEQFF	TGTGCCAGCAGTCAAGCGGCCTCCTACAATGAGCAGTTCTTC
NA	TRBV21-1	TRBJ2-1	NA	CAQTRTRGQRCYEQFF	TGTGCACAAACAAGGACTCGCGGACAGAGATGCTATGAGCAGTTCTTC
NA	TRBV10-1	TRBJ2-7	NA	CASSETGNSYEQYF	TGCGCCAGCAGTGAGACAGGGAACTCCTACGAGCAGTACTTC
NA	TRBV4-1	TRBJ2-7	TRBD1	CASSQSRGYNEQYF	TGCGCCAGCAGCCAAAGCAGGGGGTATAACGAGCAGTACTTC
NA	TRBV12-1	TRBJ2-7	NA	CASSPGPNYEQYF	TGTGCCAGCAGCCCCGGCCCGAACTACGAGCAGTACTTC
NA	TRBV11-2	TRBJ2-7	NA	CASRLEAGILYEQYF	TGTGCCAGCAGATTGGAGGCGGGGATACTCTACGAGCAGTACTTC
few	TRBV27	TRBJ2-7	NA	CASSPKGGIFEQYF	TGTGCCAGCAGTCCGAAAGGGGGAATCTTCGAGCAGTACTTC
NA	TRBV4-1	TRBJ1-1	NA	CASSLGTEAFF	TGCGCCAGCAGCCTGGGGACAGAAGCTTTCTTT
NA	TRBV14	TRBJ2-1	NA	CASSQVIGSYNEQFF	TGTGCCAGCAGCCAAGTAATCGGCTCCTACAATGAGCAGTTCTTC
NA	TRBV19	TRBJ1-1	NA	CATLQTGHTEAFF	TGTGCCACCCTACAAACTGGTCACACTGAAGCTTTCTTT
NA	TRBV5-8	TRBJ2-1	NA	CASSLGPGQQFF	TGTGCCAGCAGCTTGGGACCGGGACAGCAGTTCTTC
NA	TRBV7-9	TRBJ2-7	TRBD2	CASSLVGGTSGYEQYF	TGTGCCAGCAGCTTAGTCGGTGGGACTAGCGGTTACGAGCAGTACTTC
NA	TRBV7-8	TRBJ2-3	NA	CASSLGRPTDTQYF	TGTGCCAGCAGCTTGGGCAGGCCCACAGATACGCAGTATTTT
NA	TRBV5-5	TRBJ1-5	TRBD1	CASSLREGAVNQPQHF	TGTGCCAGCAGCTTAAGGGAGGGGGCGGTTAACCAGCCCCAGCATTTT
NA	TRBV7-6	TRBJ2-5	TRBD1	CASSTRRGRETQYF	TGTGCCAGCAGCACACGCAGGGGGCGAGAGACCCAGTACTTC
NA	TRBV11-2	TRBJ2-7	NA	CASSLVVAGTYEQYF	TGTGCCAGCAGCTTAGTTGTCGCGGGGACCTACGAGCAGTACTTC
NA	TRBV20-1	TRBJ1-2	NA	CSAPGNGGYTF	TGCAGTGCCCCGGGGAACGGTGGCTACACCTTC
NA	TRBV7-6	TRBJ2-7	NA	CASSLADDPGYEQYF	TGTGCCAGCAGCTTAGCGGACGACCCAGGCTACGAGCAGTACTTC
NA	TRBV19	TRBJ2-6	TRBD1	CASSMGQRSGANVLTF	TGTGCCAGTAGTATGGGACAGCGCTCTGGGGCCAACGTCCTGACTTTC
NA	TRBV13	TRBJ2-7	TRBD1	CASRYRGNEQYF	TGTGCCAGCAGATACAGGGGTAACGAGCAGTACTTC
NA	TRBV9	TRBJ2-1	NA	CASSPLITGSGDNEQFF	TGTGCCAGCAGCCCTCTTATTACAGGGAGCGGGGACAATGAGCAGTTCTTC
NA	TRBV4-2	TRBJ1-6	NA	CASSQVYGLTNSPLHF	TGTGCCAGCAGCCAAGTGTACGGACTCACGAATTCACCCCTCCACTTT
NA	TRBV19	TRBJ1-3	NA	CASSISLSGGNTIYF	TGTGCCAGTAGTATATCGTTGAGTGGAGGAAACACCATATATTTT
NA	TRBV27	TRBJ2-7	NA	CASSPGAEQYF	TGTGCCAGCAGTCCTGGAGCCGAGCAGTACTTC
NA	TRBV27	TRBJ2-7	NA	CASSLSLSYEQYF	TGTGCCAGCAGTTTGTCTCTCTCCTACGAGCAGTACTTC
NA	TRBV27	TRBJ2-1	NA	CASSSLRAASSYNEQFF	TGTGCCAGCAGTTCCCTCCGGGCAGCCAGCTCCTACAATGAGCAGTTCTTC
NA	TRBV19	TRBJ1-1	TRBD1	CASILRGRGSAAFF	TGTGCCAGTATTCTAAGGGGGCGCGGATCGGCAGCTTTCTTT
NA	TRBV27	TRBJ2-1	NA	CASSFSRSFEKFF	TGTGCCAGCAGTTTCTCTAGGTCTTTTGAGAAGTTCTTC
few	TRBV7-8	TRBJ2-1	TRBD2	CASSQDSGSSNEQFF	TGTGCCAGCAGCCAGGACAGCGGGAGTAGCAATGAGCAGTTCTTC
NA	TRBV9	TRBJ2-3	TRBD2	CASSVTSGRSTTDTQYF	TGTGCCAGCAGCGTAACTAGCGGGAGGAGTACGACAGATACGCAGTATTTT
NA	TRBV7-9	TRBJ2-1	NA	CASSSNRDPSSYNEQFF	TGTGCCAGCAGCTCGAACAGGGATCCCAGCTCCTACAATGAGCAGTTCTTC
NA	TRBV6-5	TRBJ2-1	NA	CASSYSSPEGYNEQFF	TGTGCCAGCAGTTACTCGAGTCCCGAGGGCTACAATGAGCAGTTCTTC
NA	TRBV2	TRBJ1-1	NA	CASSEMTGVRAEAFF	TGTGCCAGCAGTGAAATGACAGGCGTAAGGGCTGAAGCTTTCTTT
NA	TRBV13	TRBJ2-7	TRBD1	CASSSTGKSYEQYF	TGTGCCAGCAGCTCGACAGGGAAATCCTACGAGCAGTACTTC
once	TRBV19	TRBJ1-1	NA	CASSQGGTEAFF	TGTGCCAGTAGTCAGGGTGGCACTGAAGCTTTCTTT